What follows are 2 T cell receptor beta chains derived from one specimen sequenced in a study of T cells after yellow fever vaccination. TCRdb re-analysed the 5' RACE reads in MiXCR, keeping a single row per CDR3 protein. The repertoire holds about 310,000 distinct CDR3 sequences, roughly 3.5% seen once, with 23% in the top ten. The sample was PBMCs, taken on the day of the yellow fever booster vaccination. The source of these receptors is a man between 18 and 29 years old who received the YFV17D yellow fever vaccine.

This clonotype was seen repeatedly, ten times or more. This chain connects TRBV6-5 to TRBJ1-4; D uncertain. V was cut by 5 bases and J by 9 bases, with 10 bases left in between. The CDR3 spans 12 residues. Germline V gene lookup returns CDR1 MNHEY and CDR2 SVGAGI. The CDR3 loop is CASSNGGQKLFF. The CDR3 coding sequence is TGTGCCAGCAGTAACGGTGGGCAAAAACTGTTTTTT.

This clonotype was picked up a small number of times. The rearrangement links TRBV12-3 or TRBV12-4 to TRBJ2-3, with 7 bases fitting TRBD2. The CDR3 sequence is 13 residues long. The V and J ends lost 6 bases and 4 bases, in that order; junction bases with no gene match: 4. CDR3 sequence (DNA): TGTGCCAGCAGGACTGGGGGGGCAGATACGCAGTATTTT. Amino acids: CASRTGGADTQYF.